The 23 T cell receptor beta chains presented below share a single source sample, sequenced in a study of patients and donors after allogeneic stem cell transplantation. TCRdb re-called the RT-PCR reads through MiXCR, storing one row per CDR3 protein. The profile shows under 200,000 distinct CDR3 sequences, about 29% of them singletons. Sequencing was carried out using blood, either unsorted or a sorted T cell fraction (not recorded which). The origin of the receptors is a human donor who was either an allogeneic HSCT recipient or a stem cell or donor lymphocyte infusion donor (not recorded which). It is not recorded whose cells these are; they may come from a transplant donor.

This clonotype was seen only a few times. The CDR3 region has the DNA TGTGCCACCAGTCCATTCTCGGCCGGGGAGCTGTTTTTT. This codes for CATSPFSAGELFF. The chain uses TRBV24-1 and TRBJ2-2; D unclear. The CDR3 is 13 amino acids. V was shortened by 6 bases and J by 6 bases, with 10 bases between the two germline ends. Germline CDR1 is KGHDR and CDR2 is SFDVKD.

V and J are TRBV7-9 and TRBJ1-3; D remains unclear. Germline V gene sequence: CDR1 SEHNR, CDR2 FQNEAQ (reference sequence). V lost 3 bases to trimming and J lost 3 bases, with 0 bases between them. The CDR3 loop spans 11 amino acids. CDR3 region: CASSFGNTIYF. The CDR3 DNA follows: TGTGCCAGCAGCTTTGGAAACACCATATATTTT.

This clonotype occurred a few times. The rearrangement uses TRBV27 and TRBJ1-6, with TRBD1 matching 8 bases. The V segment lost 6 bases and the J segment 9 bases; nucleotides outside the gene matches: 13. Per the germline V gene, CDR1 is MNHEY and CDR2 is SMNVEV (reference sequence). The CDR3 runs 16 residues. The CDR3 spells CASRPGGAGLVSPLHF. The CDR3 DNA reads as TGTGCCAGCAGACCAGGGGGCGCAGGGCTGGTTTCACCCCTCCACTTT.

A few counts support this clonotype. The J gene is TRBJ2-7, the V gene TRBV10-3; D not certain. V shed 2 bases and J shed 6 bases, with 17 bases lying between them. The V gene's germline CDR1 is ENHRY and CDR2 SYGVKD. The CDR3 has 15 residues. CDR3 bases: TGTGCCATCAGTGAGATGGGTAGCTGGGCGACCGAGCAGTACTTC. Protein sequence: CAISEMGSWATEQYF.

The gene calls are TRBV27 and TRBJ2-1; 10 bases fit TRBD2. Unmatched junction bases numbered 12, after V lost 1 base and J lost 3 bases. Germline V lookup: CDR1 MNHEY, CDR2 SMNVEV (reference sequence). The CDR3 totals 19 residues. The CDR3 loop reads CASSLWSAAGLAHYNEQFF. As DNA, the CDR3 is TGTGCCAGCAGTTTATGGTCGGCGGCGGGACTAGCGCACTACAATGAGCAGTTCTTC.

The chain is built from TRBV9 and TRBJ1-6; 7 bases are shared with TRBD1. V shed 0 bases and J 10 bases; nucleotides not matched to a gene: 7. The CDR3 spans 15 residues. Per the germline V gene, CDR1 is SGDLS and CDR2 is YYNGEE. The CDR3 spells CASSVEGRGQSPLHF. DNA of the CDR3: TGTGCCAGCAGCGTAGAGGGGAGGGGGCAGTCACCCCTCCACTTT.

The V and J genes are TRBV7-2 and TRBJ2-5; no clear D. Trimming left V 5 bases short and J 3 bases short, with 4 bases between. The germline V gene has CDR1 SGHTA and CDR2 FQGNSA. CDR3 length: 11 amino acids. CDR3 bases: TGTGCCAGCAGCCGGGAAGAGACCCAGTACTTC. Its protein product is CASSREETQYF.

The rearrangement links TRBV12-3 or TRBV12-4 to TRBJ1-6; 11 nucleotides align to TRBD1. This CDR3 region has 16 residues. The V and J ends lost 7 bases and 2 bases, in that order; junction bases with no gene match: 4. CDR3 sequence reads: CASTQDRGPYNSPLHF. The CDR3 DNA follows: TGTGCCAGCACCCAGGACAGGGGGCCCTATAATTCACCCCTCCACTTT.

This clonotype was observed at least ten times. The chain employs TRBV10-3 and TRBJ1-1, with 7 bases identical to TRBD1. This CDR3 has 16 amino acids. CDR1 is ENHRY and CDR2 is SYGVKD in the germline V gene. V trimming: 2 bases; J trimming: 4 bases; junction bases outside the gene matches: 10. The CDR3 coding sequence is TGTGCCATCAGTGAGCACCCGGCAGGGGGGACCACTGAAGCTTTCTTT. Encoded protein: CAISEHPAGGTTEAFF.

CDR3 bases: TGCAGCGTTGAAGATACGGGACATGCGAACACCGGGGAGCTGTTTTTT. As protein: CSVEDTGHANTGELFF. The chain recombines TRBV29-1 with TRBJ2-2; D is possibly TRBD1 (6 bases). CDR1 and CDR2 from the germline V gene are SQVTM and ANQGSEA. The V and J ends lost 0 bases and 0 bases respectively, with 11 bases between them. This CDR3 is 16 amino acids long.

The rearrangement joins TRBV28 to TRBJ2-2; D is undetermined. Trimming shortened V by 2 bases and J by 0 bases, and 4 bases separated the two germline ends. The germline CDR1 and CDR2 sequences are MDHEN and SYDVKM. CDR3 length: 14 amino acids. CDR3 loop: CASSLPTNTGELFF. The CDR3 DNA follows: TGTGCCAGCAGTTTACCTACGAACACCGGGGAGCTGTTTTTT.

The sample holds a few counts of this clonotype. J is TRBJ2-1 and V is TRBV2; TRBD2 might be the D (5 bases). Germline CDR1 and CDR2: SNHLY and FYNNEI. The germline V and J ends were trimmed by 4 bases and 10 bases, with 11 bases remaining between them. CDR3 length: 12 residues. CDR3 in amino acids: CASSVAPGEQFF. The CDR3 DNA reads TGTGCCAGCAGTGTAGCACCGGGGGAGCAGTTCTTC.

A few counts support this clonotype. V usage is TRBV6-6 and J usage is TRBJ2-3; TRBD1 is a possible D gene (5 bases). Trimming took 0 bases from V and 2 from J, leaving 15 bases between them. The germline CDR1 and CDR2 sequences are MNHNY and SVGAGI (reference sequence). The CDR3 is 17 residues long. CDR3 nucleotide sequence: TGTGCCAGCAGTTACTCGATTGGGGCCTCCGACACAGATACGCAGTATTTT. Translated: CASSYSIGASDTDTQYF.

The rearrangement links TRBV21-1 to TRBJ1-5. TRBV21-1 is a pseudogene. This CDR3 spans 18 amino acids. The CDR3 DNA reads TGTGCCAGCAGCGAAGCCCGGCGGCGGGAGATTAGCAATCAGCCCCAGCATTTT. This encodes CASSEARRREISNQPQHF.

The V gene is TRBV24-1, the J gene TRBJ2-1, with 7 positions matching TRBD1. V lost 4 bases, J lost 4 bases, and 6 bases stayed unmatched. Germline assignment: CDR1 KGHDR and CDR2 SFDVKD. CDR3 length equals 15 residues. The CDR3 reads CATSDRQGLYNEQFF. DNA of the CDR3: TGTGCCACCAGTGACCGACAGGGTCTTTACAATGAGCAGTTCTTC.

The chain recombines TRBV19 with TRBJ2-1; D is unclear. Germline V gene sequence: CDR1 LNHDA, CDR2 SQIVND (reference sequence). This CDR3 is built from 12 residues. V shed 6 bases and J shed 3 bases, with 6 bases lying between them. In DNA, the CDR3 is TGTGCCAGTAGCCCGAACTACAATGAGCAGTTCTTC. This codes for CASSPNYNEQFF.

This clonotype was recorded a few times. The chain couples TRBV12-3 or TRBV12-4 to TRBJ1-1, with D unresolved. The ends were cut back, 7 bases at V and 12 bases at J, with 15 bases in the middle. The CDR3 has 11 amino acids. Written as DNA, the CDR3 is TGTGCCAGCACCTACCGGGAGAAATCTTTCTTT. Translation gives CASTYREKSFF.

The chain is built from TRBV28 and TRBJ2-7; D is unresolved. The V end was cut by 2 bases, the J end by 2 bases, with 7 bases between. The CDR3 covers 13 residues. The germline gives CDR1 MDHEN, CDR2 SYDVKM. CDR3: CASSLPLAYEQYF. The CDR3 DNA reads TGTGCCAGCAGTTTACCCCTAGCCTACGAGCAGTACTTC.

The chain recombines TRBV7-6 with TRBJ1-1; a possible D gene is TRBD1 (6 bases). Germline CDR1 SGHVS, CDR2 FNYEAQ. The CDR3 extends over 13 amino acids. The germline V and J ends were trimmed by 2 bases and 4 bases, with 8 bases remaining between them. The CDR3, as DNA: TGTGCCAGCAGCTTATTAGGGGGCACTGAAGCTTTCTTT. It is translated as CASSLLGGTEAFF.

V usage is TRBV20-1 and J usage is TRBJ1-4; D ambiguous. Germline V gene lookup returns CDR1 DFQATT and CDR2 SNEGSKA (reference sequence). V was clipped by 2 bases and J by 0 bases, with 10 bases between them. The CDR3 totals 15 residues. The CDR3 region has the DNA TGCAGTGCTAGAAGAGACGTTGCAACTAATGAAAAACTGTTTTTT. This codes for CSARRDVATNEKLFF.

In its sample, this clonotype was seen a few times. The chain uses TRBV29-1 and TRBJ2-7, with 11 bases identical to TRBD2. The germline CDR1 and CDR2 sequences are SQVTM and ANQGSEA. V shed 5 bases, J shed 9 bases, and the junction held 6 bases outside the gene matches. The CDR3 runs 12 residues. CDR3 protein: CSVKTSGKVQYF. Here the CDR3 DNA reads TGCAGCGTTAAGACTAGCGGGAAGGTGCAGTACTTC.

The chain links TRBV20-1 to TRBJ2-2, with D perhaps matching TRBD2 (6 bases). Deletions cut 6 bases from V and 2 bases from J, with 13 bases between. This CDR3 has 14 residues. Looked up from germline, CDR1 is DFQATT and CDR2 is SNEGSKA (reference sequence). Here the CDR3 reads CSAEGDLNTGELFF. CDR3 bases: TGCAGTGCGGAGGGCGACCTTAACACCGGGGAGCTGTTTTTT.

This clonotype was counted only a few times. This chain joins TRBV27 and TRBJ2-6; no definite D call. The CDR3 covers 16 residues. V was pared by 7 bases and J by 0 bases, with 13 bases between. Germline assignment: CDR1 MNHEY and CDR2 SMNVEV (reference sequence). The CDR3 sequence is CASTFILRSGANVLTF. Here the CDR3 DNA reads TGTGCCAGCACCTTCATCCTCCGCTCTGGGGCCAACGTCCTGACTTTC. The complete variable domain, with remaining parts taken from reference TRBV27 and TRBJ2-6, reads EAQVTQNPRYLITVTGKKLTVTCSQNMNHEYMSWYRQDPGLGLRQIYYSMNVEVTDKGDVPEGYKVSRKEKRNFPLILESPSPNQTSLYFCASTFILRSGANVLTFGAGSRLTVL.